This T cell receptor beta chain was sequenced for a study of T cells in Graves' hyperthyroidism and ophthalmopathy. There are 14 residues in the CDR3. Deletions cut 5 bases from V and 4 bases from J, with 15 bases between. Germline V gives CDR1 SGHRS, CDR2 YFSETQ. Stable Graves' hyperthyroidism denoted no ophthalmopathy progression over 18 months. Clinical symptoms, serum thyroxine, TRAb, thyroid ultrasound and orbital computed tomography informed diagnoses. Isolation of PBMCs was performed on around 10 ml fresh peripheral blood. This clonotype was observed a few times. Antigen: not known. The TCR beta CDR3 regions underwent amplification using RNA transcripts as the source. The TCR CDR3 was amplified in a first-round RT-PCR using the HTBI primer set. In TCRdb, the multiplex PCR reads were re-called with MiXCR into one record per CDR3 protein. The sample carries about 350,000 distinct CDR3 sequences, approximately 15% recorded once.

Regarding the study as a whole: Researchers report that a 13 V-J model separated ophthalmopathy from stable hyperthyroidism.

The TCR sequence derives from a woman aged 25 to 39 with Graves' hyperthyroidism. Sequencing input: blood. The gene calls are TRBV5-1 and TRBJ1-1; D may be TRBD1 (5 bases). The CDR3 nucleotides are TGCGCCAGCAGGGGGTTTCAGGGTTCCACTGAAGCTTTCTTT. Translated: CASRGFQGSTEAFF.